This T cell receptor (beta chain) appears in the sequencing data of a study of long-term antiretroviral therapy in people with HIV. General study findings and limits: Therapy changes, viral resistance and ART adherence were not documented in the available data. Narrower CDR3 length ranges marked HIV repertoires relative to controls. Possibly under older ART regimens, blood was drawn between about 2003 and 2018.

Trimming removed 6 bases from V and 4 bases from J, with 10 bases in between. The germline gives CDR1 MNHEY, CDR2 SMNVEV (reference sequence). The CDR3 consists of 13 residues. Post-ART PBMC samples numbered at least two per donor, and pre-ART ones at least one. This was the immunoSEQ v3.0 assay at survey level. TCRdb's copy holds only in-frame clones and misses some; the assay was immunoSEQ multiplex PCR. The sample carries over 15,000 clones, less than 95% recorded once. To note about this clone: Its target is unknown.

Material: unsorted PBMCs, obtained approximately 6.4 years after starting antiretroviral therapy. The J gene is TRBJ1-5, the V gene TRBV27; tentative D call: TRBD1 (5 bases). The clonotype comes from a woman in her fifties or sixties with HIV. The CDR3 sequence is CASSLGPNQPQHF. The CDR3 coding sequence is TGTGCCAGCAGCTTGGGGCCTAATCAGCCCCAGCATTTT.